One and the same sample provided the 8 T cell receptor beta chains below, sequenced in a study of shared clonotypes between healthy human individuals. Profiled with immunoSEQ multiplex PCR; TCRdb holds only in-frame clones, not every one. The sample includes hundreds of thousands of clones, 75% to 85% of them seen just once. Sequenced: PBMCs. These receptors all stem from a woman aged 40 to 50 in good health. Some clones in this sample may be carry-over from other donors' samples.

J is TRBJ1-4 and V is TRBV6-6; D might be TRBD1 (6 bases). The germline gives CDR1 MNHNY, CDR2 SVGAGI (reference sequence). V lost 5 bases, J lost 2 bases, and 12 bases lay in between. This CDR3 has 15 residues. The DNA of the CDR3 is TGTGCCAGCAGTACCGTACAGGGCACTAATGAAAAACTGTTTTTT. Translating gives CASSTVQGTNEKLFF.

A few counts support this clone. The chain uses TRBV6-5 and TRBJ2-5; TRBD1 matches at 10 bases. The V segment lost 6 bases and the J segment 4 bases; nucleotides outside the gene matches: 5. Germline CDR1 is MNHEY and CDR2 is SVGAGI. The CDR3 is 14 residues long. In nucleotides, the CDR3 is TGTGCCAGCAGGGGACAGGGGAGTGGAGAGACCCAGTACTTC. Its protein product is CASRGQGSGETQYF.

In DNA, the CDR3 is TGTGCCAGCAGTGAAGAAGGGTTGAACACTGAAGCTTTCTTT. It encodes CASSEEGLNTEAFF. The chain combines TRBV2 with TRBJ1-1; D ambiguous. Per the germline V gene, CDR1 is SNHLY and CDR2 is FYNNEI. CDR3 length: 14 amino acids. V was trimmed by 1 base and J by 0 bases, leaving 6 bases between them.

A few counts support this clone. The chain is built from TRBV18 and TRBJ1-4; tentative D call: TRBD1 (5 bases). Germline CDR1 reads KGHSH; CDR2 reads LQKENI. Deletions cut 4 bases from V and 0 bases from J, with 9 bases between. The CDR3 loop spans 15 amino acids. The CDR3 spells CASSRETATNEKLFF. The CDR3 DNA follows: TGTGCCAGCTCACGGGAGACAGCAACTAATGAAAAACTGTTTTTT.

The V gene is TRBV11-2, the J gene TRBJ2-6, with D unresolved. Germline lookup yields CDR1 SGHAT and CDR2 FQNNGV. The V end lost 1 base, the J end lost 5 bases, and 3 bases lay between the germline ends. This CDR3 region has 13 residues. The CDR3 loop is CASSLVRANVLTF. The CDR3 DNA sequence: TGTGCCAGCAGCTTAGTACGGGCCAACGTCCTGACTTTC.

Written as DNA, the CDR3 is TGTGCCAGCAGGCGGGAAAGCGGGGAGCTGTTTTTT. As protein: CASRRESGELFF. J is TRBJ2-2 and V is TRBV2; possible D gene TRBD2, 6 bases. The length of the CDR3 is 12 residues. V was clipped by 6 bases and J by 7 bases, with 9 bases between them. Germline V gene data show CDR1 as SNHLY and CDR2 as FYNNEI.

This rearrangement joins TRBV5-1 to TRBJ2-7, with TRBD1 matching 8 bases. The CDR3 contains 15 residues. Germline trimming cut 4 bases from V and 5 bases from J; bases unmatched to any gene: 11. Germline V gives CDR1 SGHRS, CDR2 YFSETQ. CDR3 loop: CASSPGDDRGNEQYF. The CDR3 coding sequence is TGCGCCAGCAGCCCAGGAGACGACAGGGGCAACGAGCAGTACTTC.

V usage is TRBV2 and J usage is TRBJ1-1; 7 bases match TRBD1. The CDR3 consists of 15 residues. CDR1 SNHLY and CDR2 FYNNEI come from the germline V gene. Trimming at V came to 7 bases and at J to 4 bases, leaving 12 bases not matched to a gene. CDR3 amino acids: CASILGTVKGTEAFF. Here the CDR3 DNA reads TGTGCCAGCATTCTGGGGACAGTTAAGGGCACTGAAGCTTTCTTT.